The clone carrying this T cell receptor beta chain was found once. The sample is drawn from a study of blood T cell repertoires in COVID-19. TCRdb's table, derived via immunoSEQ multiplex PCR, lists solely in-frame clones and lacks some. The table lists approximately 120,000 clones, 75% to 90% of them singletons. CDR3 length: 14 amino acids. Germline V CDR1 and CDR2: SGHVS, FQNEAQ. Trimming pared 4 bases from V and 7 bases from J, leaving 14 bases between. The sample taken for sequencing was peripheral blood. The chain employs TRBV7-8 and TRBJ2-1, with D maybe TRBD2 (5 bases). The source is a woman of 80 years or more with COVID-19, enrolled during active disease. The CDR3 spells CASSSSGAVNEQFF. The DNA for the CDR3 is TGTGCCAGCAGCTCCAGCGGAGCCGTGAATGAGCAGTTCTTC.